Included here is one TCR beta chain sequence, with context. This entry is derived from a study of CD8 T cells in Susac syndrome. Turning to the study itself: At the time their blood was drawn, patients with Susac syndrome were either therapy-naive, on corticosteroids (with some of them also receiving intravenous immunoglobulin), or on intravenous immunoglobulin alone.

With random hexamers, 0.5 to 1 ug RNA was reverse transcribed. TCRdb processed the immunoSEQ multiplex PCR reads anew with MiXCR; each CDR3 protein has one entry. Of about 120,000 distinct CDR3 sequences in the sample, 96% are singletons; the top ten hold less than 0.15%. Sequencing input: CD4+ T cells from PBMCs. This TCR was sampled from a human donor with Susac syndrome.

The CDR3 loop is CSVENPTGTGSYEQYF. The CDR3 DNA is TGCAGCGTTGAAAACCCTACCGGGACAGGCTCCTACGAGCAGTACTTC. The V call is TRBV29-1, the J call TRBJ2-7; the match to TRBD1 covers 8 bases. V dropped 2 bases and J dropped 0; count of bases not matched to a gene: 9. This CDR3 contains 16 residues. The V gene's germline CDR1 is SQVTM and CDR2 ANQGSEA.